The source of this T cell receptor beta chain is a study of T-cell reconstitution after alpha-beta-depleted transplantation in children. This clonotype appeared a few times. Preparation of the TCRbeta library was carried out with unique molecular identifiers. A single record per CDR3 protein comes from TCRdb applying MiXCR to the PCR reads. The repertoire includes roughly 610,000 distinct CDR3 sequences, about 11% of them detected once, and less than 5% sits in the top ten. The sequences come from PBMCs from the stem cell graft donor, collected from the stem cell graft. This TCR came from a human donor who donated a stem cell graft to a child with acute myeloid leukemia.

CDR3 DNA: TGTGCCACCAGTGAGAGCGGGAGGGCCTCAACAGATACGCAGTATTTT. Residues: CATSESGRASTDTQYF. V and J are TRBV24-1 and TRBJ2-3; 10 bases map to TRBD2. The CDR3 length is 16 residues. The germline CDR1 and CDR2 sequences are KGHDR and SFDVKD. Trimming took 4 bases from V and 3 from J; bases not matched to a gene: 6.